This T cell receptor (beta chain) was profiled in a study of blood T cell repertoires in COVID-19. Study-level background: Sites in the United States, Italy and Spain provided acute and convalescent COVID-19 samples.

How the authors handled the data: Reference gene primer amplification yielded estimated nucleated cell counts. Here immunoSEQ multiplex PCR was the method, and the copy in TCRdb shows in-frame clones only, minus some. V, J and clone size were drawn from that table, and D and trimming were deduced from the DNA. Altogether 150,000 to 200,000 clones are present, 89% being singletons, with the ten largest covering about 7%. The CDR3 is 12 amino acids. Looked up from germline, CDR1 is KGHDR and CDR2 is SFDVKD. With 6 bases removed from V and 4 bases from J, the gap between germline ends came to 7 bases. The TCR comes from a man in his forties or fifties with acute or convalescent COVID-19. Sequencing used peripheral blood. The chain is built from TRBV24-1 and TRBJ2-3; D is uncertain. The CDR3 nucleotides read TGTGCCACCAGTTTGGGCCCAGATACGCAGTATTTT. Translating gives CATSLGPDTQYF.